The 10 T cell receptor beta chains presented below share a single source sample, sequenced in a study of blood T cell repertoires in COVID-19. Generated by immunoSEQ multiplex PCR, the TCRdb table keeps only in-frame clones and is missing some. This sample carries about 120,000 clones, over 60% of them seen once, and the ten largest clones take 30% to 45%. The sample taken for sequencing was peripheral blood. These receptors were taken from a man aged 40-49 years with active or convalescent COVID-19.

The DNA for the CDR3 is TGTGCCAGGAAGGGGGGGCCCGGAAACACCATATATTTT. Its translation is CARKGGPGNTIYF. The genes are TRBV27 and TRBJ1-3, with D tentatively TRBD1 (6 bases). V was clipped by 9 bases and J by 4 bases, with 13 bases between them. The CDR3 is made up of 13 amino acids. Germline lookup yields CDR1 MNHEY and CDR2 SMNVEV (reference sequence).

The J gene is TRBJ2-2, the V gene TRBV4-2, with TRBD1 matching over 11 bases. The CDR3 extends over 15 amino acids. The J segment lost 7 bases and the V segment lost 4 bases, leaving 5 bases of the junction unmatched. CDR1 and CDR2 from the germline V gene are LGHNA and YNFKEQ. The CDR3 sequence is CASSPTGQGDGELFF. CDR3 in DNA: TGTGCCAGCAGCCCGACGGGACAGGGGGACGGGGAGCTGTTTTTT.

The J gene is TRBJ1-3, the V gene TRBV5-1; D is possibly TRBD1 (6 bases). CDR3 length: 16 amino acids. The germline V gene encodes CDR1 SGHRS and CDR2 YFSETQ. Trimming took 5 bases from V and 2 from J, leaving 17 bases between them. The CDR3 DNA reads as TGCGCCAGCAGTTGGGCGTCACAGGGAACTGGAAACACCATATATTTT. This encodes CASSWASQGTGNTIYF. The full variable domain, in which reference TRBV5-1 and TRBJ1-3 provide the parts outside the CDR3, is KAGVTQTPRYLIKTRGQQVTLSCSPISGHRSVSWYQQTPGQGLQFLFEYFSETQRNKGNFPGRFSGRQFSNSRSEMNVSTLELGDSALYLCASSWASQGTGNTIYFGEGSWLTVV.

The chain has TRBV4-3 and TRBJ1-1; 7 bases align to TRBD1. With 1 base clipped from V and 1 base from J, the junction kept 3 bases outside the gene matches. The CDR3 sequence is 15 residues long. The germline V gene encodes CDR1 LGHNA and CDR2 YSLEER. The CDR3 protein is CASSQAGQRNTEAFF. CDR3 bases: TGCGCCAGCAGCCAAGCGGGACAGCGGAACACTGAAGCTTTCTTT.

In regard to this clone: It is unclear where the CDR3 begins or ends on the DNA, so no DNA is shown, and the CDR3 is as TCRdb lists it. The V gene is TRBV27, the J gene TRBJ2-3; whether TRBD1, the table's D call, matches the DNA was not checked. Germline V CDR1 and CDR2: MNHEY, SMNVEV (reference sequence). The CDR3 is 20 residues long, counting both termini. The CDR3 region is CASSLWDTSQKGYAVFSQYF.

The V call is TRBV2, the J call TRBJ1-2; no firm D call. CDR1 and CDR2 (germline): SNHLY, FYNNEI. Between the trimmed V and J ends, which lost 6 bases and 4 bases, there was a span of 9 bases. The CDR3 runs 12 residues. The CDR3 DNA sequence: TGTGCCAGCAGGGAGGGCGGCTATGGCTACACCTTC. It translates to CASREGGYGYTF.

This clone was observed a handful of times. The J gene is TRBJ1-5, the V gene TRBV2; perhaps TRBD1 as D (6 bases). The germline V gene encodes CDR1 SNHLY and CDR2 FYNNEI. The CDR3 covers 15 residues. V was cut by 6 bases and J by 1 base, with 13 bases left in between. The CDR3 DNA sequence: TGTGCCAGCAGACCACAGGGAAACAGCAATCAGCCCCAGCATTTT. It yields the protein CASRPQGNSNQPQHF.

This chain links TRBV5-1 with TRBJ2-7; weak D call: TRBD1 (6 bases). Germline CDR1 reads SGHRS; CDR2 reads YFSETQ. This CDR3 is built from 14 residues. V gave up 1 base and J gave up 0 bases, with 8 bases separating them. DNA of the CDR3: TGCGCCAGCAGCTTGTACAGGGACTCCTACGAGCAGTACTTC. Protein product: CASSLYRDSYEQYF.

The V call is TRBV5-4, the J call TRBJ1-1; D not certain. V was pared by 3 bases and J by 2 bases, with 8 bases between. The CDR3 runs to 13 residues. Germline V gene lookup returns CDR1 SGHNT and CDR2 YYREEE (reference sequence). The CDR3 DNA reads as TGTGCCAGCAGCTCAACAGCAAACACTGAAGCTTTCTTT. Its protein product is CASSSTANTEAFF.

This chain links TRBV6-1 with TRBJ1-3, with D perhaps TRBD1 (5 bases). The J call may be in error: the DNA end matches TRBJ2-3 better. The CDR3 has 12 amino acids. Per germline, CDR1 MNHNS and CDR2 SASEGT. CDR3 in amino acids: CASSEALGAQYF. CDR3 bases: TGTGCCAGCAGTGAAGCGTTAGGGGCGCAGTATTTT.